This T cell receptor beta chain was retrieved from a study of blood T cell dynamics during melanoma immunotherapy. With V trimmed by 0 bases and J by 1 base, 13 bases remained unmatched. CDR1 and CDR2 from the germline V gene are MGHRA and YSYEKL. The CDR3 spans 20 residues. A fixed DNA input of roughly 0.35 ug was used per bulk PBMC sample. The table came from immunoSEQ multiplex PCR; TCRdb's copy has only in-frame clones and leaves some out. The data show thousands of clones, 88% seen once. Time point denoted: week 3, after first cycle of checkpoint inhibitor. J is TRBJ2-2 and V is TRBV4-1; TRBD2 matches at 8 bases. Sample: blood, taken from a patient treated with checkpoint blockade. This receptor was obtained from a human donor with melanoma. CDR3 sequence: CASSQEGGGSTLLNTGELFF. For the CDR3, the DNA is TGCGCCAGCAGCCAAGAGGGCGGGGGGTCGACATTATTGAACACCGGGGAGCTGTTTTTT.